A single sample is the source of the 7 T cell receptor beta chains below, sequenced in a study of CD8+ T cells in alopecia areata (dated by TCRdb to 2016 to 2019). The library was produced with the immunoSEQ multiplex PCR assay. For TCR sequencing, RNA was extracted from every sample and reverse transcribed into cDNA to serve as template. In its TCRdb copy, this immuneACCESS table keeps in-frame sequences only and misses some clones. Where compared with another copy, unresolved V genes explain less than half of these, and the others have no known cause. The sample includes 98,000 or so clones, with approximately 60% observed a single time. The ten largest clones take up roughly 20% of the sample. The sample comprised CD8+ T cells sorted from blood. The receptors stem from a human donor in good health.

The chain is built from TRBV28 and TRBJ2-5, with a tentative D call TRBD2 (5 bases). Trimming left V 7 bases short and J 5 bases short, with 17 bases between. This CDR3 has 14 residues. Per the germline V gene, CDR1 is MDHEN and CDR2 is SYDVKM. The CDR3 loop is CASNMDASGETQYF. In nucleotides, the CDR3 is TGTGCCAGCAATATGGACGCCTCGGGGGAGACCCAGTACTTC.

This clone was seen just once. This rearrangement joins TRBV9 to TRBJ2-5, with D possibly matching TRBD1 (5 bases). CDR3 size: 14 residues. Germline V gene sequence: CDR1 SGDLS, CDR2 YYNGEE. V shed 1 base and J shed 5 bases, with 12 bases lying between them. CDR3 nucleotide sequence: TGTGCCAGCAGCGTAACCGAAAAGGGGGAGACCCAGTACTTC. Its protein is CASSVTEKGETQYF.

This chain links TRBV28 with TRBJ2-1; TRBD2 matches 12 bases. CDR1 MDHEN and CDR2 SYDVKM come from the germline V gene. The CDR3 has 17 amino acids. Losses at the gene ends were 0 bases for V and 12 bases for J; bases not matched to a gene: 12. DNA for the CDR3: TGTGCCAGCAGTTTATGGACTAGCGGGAGCCTCCCGGTGAGGCAGTTCTTC. Amino acids: CASSLWTSGSLPVRQFF.

V is TRBV6-6 and J is TRBJ2-7; no clear D gene. Trimming shortened V by 0 bases and J by 5 bases, and 8 bases separated the two germline ends. The CDR3 spans 13 residues. Germline CDR1 and CDR2: MNHNY and SVGAGI (reference sequence). The CDR3 region has the DNA TGTGCCAGCAGTTACTCCGAAAGTAACGAGCAGTACTTC. Protein sequence: CASSYSESNEQYF.

The V call is TRBV7-2, the J call TRBJ1-2, with unresolved D. Germline CDR1 SGHTA, CDR2 FQGNSA. Trimming removed 8 bases from V and 8 bases from J, with 9 bases in between. The CDR3 contains 10 residues. CDR3 sequence: CASSSYGYTF. The CDR3, as DNA: TGTGCCAGCTCCTCTTACGGCTACACCTTC.

V usage is TRBV7-9 and J usage is TRBJ2-7; D remains unclear. Trimming removed 3 bases from V and 3 bases from J, with 6 bases in between. The CDR3 is made up of 12 amino acids. Germline CDR1 and CDR2: SEHNR and FQNEAQ (reference sequence). For the CDR3, the DNA is TGTGCCAGCAGCTTTTCGGGCTACGAGCAGTACTTC. It specifies CASSFSGYEQYF.

This clone was seen a few times. The chain employs TRBV29-1 and TRBJ1-1, with D tentatively TRBD1 (6 bases). Germline CDR1 is SQVTM and CDR2 is ANQGSEA. This CDR3 region has 17 residues. Trimming removed 0 bases from V and 5 bases from J, with 22 bases in between. The CDR3 DNA is TGCAGCGTTGAAGATCTAGGGCAGGGGATGGTAGGGACTGAAGCTTTCTTT. It encodes CSVEDLGQGMVGTEAFF.